These 21 T cell receptor beta chains were sequenced from one sample in a study of OX40 agonist ivuxolimab in advanced cancers. The table came from immunoSEQ multiplex PCR; TCRdb's copy has only in-frame clones and leaves some out. The sample holds roughly 45,000 clones, 85% seen once. The sequencing used CD4+ or CD8+ T cells sorted from blood, collected in a trial of the OX40 agonist ivuxolimab. The origin of the receptors is an adult with an advanced solid tumor such as melanoma, head and neck, liver or kidney cancer.

This chain connects TRBV7-9 to TRBJ1-1; D not certain. V shed 2 bases and J shed 2 bases, with 9 bases lying between them. The CDR3 is 14 amino acids. CDR1 is SEHNR and CDR2 is FQNEAQ in the germline V gene (reference sequence). This CDR3 is CASSLTAGNTEAFF. CDR3 DNA: TGTGCCAGCAGCTTAACGGCGGGCAACACTGAAGCTTTCTTT.

This clone was counted ten times or more. The J gene is TRBJ2-3, the V gene TRBV7-9; TRBD1 aligns across 9 bases. Germline assignment: CDR1 SEHNR and CDR2 FQNEAQ (reference sequence). The V segment lost 3 bases and the J segment 5 bases; nucleotides outside the gene matches: 12. The CDR3 length is 17 residues. CDR3 sequence: CASSFPTDRGERDTQYF. DNA for the CDR3: TGTGCCAGCAGCTTTCCTACGGACAGGGGAGAGAGAGATACGCAGTATTTT.

The V gene is TRBV19, the J gene TRBJ2-1; 8 nucleotides match TRBD2. CDR1 is LNHDA and CDR2 is SQIVND in the germline V gene (reference sequence). The CDR3 extends over 15 amino acids. Losses at the gene ends were 6 bases for V and 10 bases for J; bases not matched to a gene: 14. The CDR3 sequence is CASRDLAGRDWEQFF. The CDR3 nucleotides are TGTGCCAGTAGGGATTTAGCGGGGCGGGATTGGGAGCAGTTCTTC.

This clone was seen once. This sequence joins TRBV2 and TRBJ2-7; 10 bases are a match to TRBD1. Trimming removed 6 bases from V and 1 base from J; junction bases left unmatched: 3. Germline loops: CDR1 SNHLY, CDR2 FYNNEI. The CDR3 totals 14 residues. Here the CDR3 reads CASRDRGISYEQYV. The CDR3 DNA sequence: TGTGCCAGCAGGGACAGGGGGATTTCCTACGAGCAGTACGTC.

J is TRBJ2-1 and V is TRBV4-3; tentatively, D is TRBD1 or TRBD2 (6 bases each). This CDR3 has 15 amino acids. The V gene lost 1 base and the J gene lost 5 bases, with 12 bases spanning the gap. Germline CDR1 and CDR2: LGHNA and YSLEER. CDR3 nucleotides: TGCGCCAGCAGCCAAGCACCGGGGGCAGACAATGAGCAGTTCTTC. It codes for CASSQAPGADNEQFF.

The chain joins TRBV19 to TRBJ1-1; D is undetermined. Per the germline V gene, CDR1 is LNHDA and CDR2 is SQIVND (reference sequence). V lost 6 bases to trimming and J lost 0 bases, with 14 bases between them. The CDR3 runs to 15 residues. This CDR3 is CASSPSPGLNTEAFF. The CDR3, as DNA: TGTGCCAGTAGCCCCTCGCCGGGCTTGAACACTGAAGCTTTCTTT.

The CDR3 is CASSVGQFGNTIYF. For the CDR3, the DNA is TGTGCCAGCAGCGTAGGACAGTTTGGAAACACCATATATTTT. The chain employs TRBV9 and TRBJ1-3, with D perhaps matching TRBD1 (5 bases). The V end was cut by 0 bases, the J end by 3 bases, with 7 bases between. CDR1 is SGDLS, CDR2 YYNGEE, per germline. The CDR3 has 14 amino acids.

This clone was recorded a few times. This chain joins TRBV7-9 and TRBJ1-5; D remains ambiguous. The germline gives CDR1 SEHNR, CDR2 FQNEAQ (reference sequence). The length of the CDR3 is 14 residues. Trimming took 8 bases from V and 1 from J, leaving 12 bases between them. The CDR3 spells CASASGWSNQPQHF. In DNA form, the CDR3 reads TGTGCCAGCGCCTCGGGGTGGAGCAATCAGCCCCAGCATTTT.

This clone has only a few counts. The genes are TRBV4-1 and TRBJ2-2; 8 nucleotides match TRBD2. The germline CDR1 and CDR2 sequences are MGHRA and YSYEKL. The CDR3 sequence is 15 residues long. Trimming took 0 bases from V and 9 from J; bases not matched to a gene: 6. CDR3 sequence: CASSQEPGGPRELFF. DNA for the CDR3: TGCGCCAGCAGCCAAGAACCGGGGGGGCCGAGGGAGCTGTTTTTT.

V gene TRBV28 combines with J gene TRBJ2-3, with 7 bases fitting TRBD1. J lost 2 bases, V lost 2 bases, and 4 bases had no gene match. Per the germline V gene, CDR1 is MDHEN and CDR2 is SYDVKM. This CDR3 is 15 amino acids long. The CDR3 loop is CASSLRDSYTDTQYF. In DNA form, the CDR3 reads TGTGCCAGCAGTTTACGGGACAGTTACACAGATACGCAGTATTTT.

The J gene is TRBJ1-2, the V gene TRBV28, with D uncertain. There are 10 residues in the CDR3. V was clipped by 6 bases and J by 9 bases, with 8 bases between them. Per the germline V gene, CDR1 is MDHEN and CDR2 is SYDVKM. The CDR3 DNA reads TGTGCCAGCAGGGCGGGCAGCTACACCTTC. Amino acid sequence: CASRAGSYTF.

This clone has more than one count but fewer than ten. This rearrangement joins TRBV2 to TRBJ1-6, with a tentative D call TRBD1 (5 bases). Germline CDR1 and CDR2: SNHLY and FYNNEI. With 4 bases removed from V and 8 bases from J, the gap between germline ends came to 12 bases. The CDR3 runs 14 residues. In nucleotides, the CDR3 is TGTGCCAGCAGTGTGCTGGGGGAGGATTCACCCCTCCACTTT. This sequence encodes CASSVLGEDSPLHF.

CDR3 DNA: TGTGCCAGCAGCGATCGATGGAATGAGCAGTTCTTC. It yields the protein CASSDRWNEQFF. J is TRBJ2-1 and V is TRBV9; no definite D call. The CDR3 loop spans 12 amino acids. Germline lookup yields CDR1 SGDLS and CDR2 YYNGEE. V lost 3 bases and J lost 7, with 8 bases in between.

The rearrangement joins TRBV7-2 to TRBJ2-2; 8 bases are a match to TRBD2. Trimming removed 4 bases from V and 5 bases from J; junction bases left unmatched: 6. The CDR3 has 15 residues. CDR1 and CDR2 from the germline V gene are SGHTA and FQGNSA. The DNA of the CDR3 is TGTGCCAGCAGCTCGGGACTAGGGTTGACCGGGGAGCTGTTTTTT. It specifies CASSSGLGLTGELFF.

The rearrangement links TRBV9 to TRBJ1-5, with a possible D match to TRBD1 (5 bases). The length of the CDR3 is 14 residues. Trimming shortened V by 0 bases and J by 1 base, and 5 bases separated the two germline ends. Per germline, CDR1 SGDLS and CDR2 YYNGEE. The CDR3 loop reads CASSVGDSNQPQHF. The DNA of the CDR3 is TGTGCCAGCAGCGTAGGGGACAGCAATCAGCCCCAGCATTTT.

This clone came up a few times. The chain has TRBV9 and TRBJ1-2; D gene uncertain. The V end lost 3 bases, the J end lost 7 bases, and 19 bases lay between the germline ends. This CDR3 spans 15 amino acids. Germline CDR1 and CDR2: SGDLS and YYNGEE. The CDR3 loop is CASSAPTGRSLGYTF. The CDR3 DNA sequence: TGTGCCAGCAGCGCGCCGACCGGGAGATCTCTTGGCTACACCTTC. The variable domain in full, with the rest retrieved from reference TRBV9 and TRBJ1-2, is DSGVTQTPKHLITATGQRVTLRCSPRSGDLSVYWYQQSLDQGLQFLIQYYNGEERAKGNILERFSAQQFPDLHSELNLSSLELGDSALYFCASSAPTGRSLGYTFGSGTRLTVV.

The V gene is TRBV6-5, the J gene TRBJ1-2; D is undetermined. V lost 2 bases and J 0 bases, leaving 10 bases between the germline ends. The length of the CDR3 is 15 residues. Germline CDR1 and CDR2: MNHEY and SVGAGI. The CDR3 is CASSYGSPANYGYTF. The CDR3 bases are TGTGCCAGCAGTTACGGGTCCCCCGCTAACTATGGCTACACCTTC.

The V gene is TRBV4-3, the J gene TRBJ1-3; D might be TRBD1 (5 bases). The CDR3 extends over 15 amino acids. In germline, CDR1 is LGHNA, CDR2 YSLEER. The V and J ends lost 1 base and 8 bases respectively, with 15 bases between them. CDR3 coding DNA: TGCGCCAGCAGCCAAGGAAGGGGTGGTGGGGACACCATATATTTT. Translated, it gives CASSQGRGGGDTIYF.

The chain carries TRBV27 and TRBJ1-2; 7 positions match TRBD1. The germline CDR1 and CDR2 sequences are MNHEY and SMNVEV (reference sequence). V was clipped by 4 bases and J by 5 bases; unmatched bases: 4. The CDR3 runs 13 residues. The CDR3 DNA reads as TGTGCCAGCAGTTCGGGACAGTTTTATGGCTACACCTTC. It codes for CASSSGQFYGYTF.

The rearrangement joins TRBV2 to TRBJ2-3, with 10 bases matching TRBD2. V dropped 5 bases and J dropped 7; count of bases not matched to a gene: 12. CDR1 SNHLY and CDR2 FYNNEI come from the germline V gene. The CDR3 runs to 16 residues. Here the CDR3 DNA reads TGTGCCAGCAGTCTACGACTAGCGGGTACAACAAATACGCAGTATTTT. It is translated as CASSLRLAGTTNTQYF.

The V gene is TRBV7-9, the J gene TRBJ2-5; 10 nucleotides agree with TRBD2. Unmatched junction bases numbered 6, after V lost 6 bases and J lost 2 bases. CDR3 length: 15 residues. Germline loops: CDR1 SEHNR, CDR2 FQNEAQ (reference sequence). DNA of the CDR3: TGTGCCAGCAGGCCAGGGACTAGCGTACAAGAGACCCAGTACTTC. It codes for CASRPGTSVQETQYF.